The 11 T cell receptor beta chains below were found in one sample sequenced in a study of blood T cell repertoires in COVID-19. Only in-frame clones appear in the TCRdb table, and some are missing; sequencing was by immunoSEQ multiplex PCR. There are about 190,000 clones in the sample; about 87% occur only once, and approximately 12% lies in the top ten. The specimen was peripheral blood. Receptor source: a woman aged 70 to 79 with COVID-19, enrolled during active disease.

This clone was observed many times. The chain joins TRBV5-4 to TRBJ1-5, with 9 bases fitting TRBD1. The CDR3 consists of 15 residues. Germline trimming cut 3 bases from V and 7 bases from J; bases unmatched to any gene: 8. CDR1 SGHNT and CDR2 YYREEE come from the germline V gene (reference sequence). CDR3 bases: TGTGCCAGCAGCTCACAGGGGGCGCTTTCCCAGCCCCAGCATTTT. It specifies CASSSQGALSQPQHF.

The CDR3 sequence is CASSPGGVEQFF. CDR3 nucleotides: TGTGCCAGCAGCCCCGGGGGGGTTGAGCAGTTCTTC. The chain carries TRBV7-2 and TRBJ2-1, with 8 bases lining up with TRBD2. Germline lookup yields CDR1 SGHTA and CDR2 FQGNSA. This CDR3 comprises 12 residues. V gave up 5 bases and J gave up 9 bases; unmatched junction bases: 3.

The rearrangement links TRBV6-2 or TRBV6-3 to TRBJ2-5, with 11 positions matching TRBD2. The CDR3 spans 15 residues. Trimming removed 2 bases from V and 5 bases from J; junction bases left unmatched: 4. The germline V gene encodes CDR1 MNHEY and CDR2 SVGEGT. CDR3 residues: CASSYQASGRETQYF. The CDR3 coding sequence is TGTGCCAGCAGTTACCAGGCTAGCGGGAGGGAGACCCAGTACTTC.

A few counts support this clone. J is TRBJ1-1 and V is TRBV30; 8 bases match TRBD1. The CDR3 extends over 13 amino acids. The junction had 4 bases not matched to a gene; V was cut back by 6 bases and J by 1 base. From germline, CDR1 is GTSNPN and CDR2 SVGIG (reference sequence). CDR3 in amino acids: CACSQGANTEAFF. The CDR3, as DNA: TGTGCCTGTTCTCAGGGGGCGAACACTGAAGCTTTCTTT.

The rearrangement joins TRBV19 to TRBJ2-7; TRBD2 matches 7 bases. V lost 6 bases, J lost 4 bases, and 9 bases stayed unmatched. This CDR3 has 14 amino acids. The germline V gene encodes CDR1 LNHDA and CDR2 SQIVND (reference sequence). DNA for the CDR3: TGTGCCAGTAGCGATAAGGCGGGAGAATACGAGCAGTACTTC. Encoded protein: CASSDKAGEYEQYF. Based on the CDR3 plus reference TRBV19 and TRBJ2-7, the full variable domain is DGGITQSPKYLFRKEGQNVTLSCEQNLNHDAMYWYRQDPGQGLRLIYYSQIVNDFQKGDIAEGYSVSREKKESFPLTVTSAQKNPTAFYLCASSDKAGEYEQYFGPGTRLTVT.

The V and J genes are TRBV5-1 and TRBJ2-2, with TRBD2 matching over 8 bases. CDR3 length: 16 residues. Losses at the gene ends were 0 bases for V and 2 bases for J; bases not matched to a gene: 3. Germline-derived CDR1 and CDR2 are SGHRS and YFSETQ. In DNA form, the CDR3 reads TGCGCCAGCAGCTTGGGCCTAGCGGGTAACACCGGGGAGCTGTTTTTT. Translating it yields CASSLGLAGNTGELFF.

The V gene is TRBV2, the J gene TRBJ2-7; 7 positions match TRBD1. The germline gives CDR1 SNHLY, CDR2 FYNNEI. This CDR3 comprises 13 residues. V lost 4 bases and J lost 2; bases outside the gene matches: 2. CDR3 sequence reads: CASSGQGAYEQYF. Here the CDR3 DNA reads TGTGCCAGCAGTGGACAGGGAGCCTACGAGCAGTACTTC.

The chain combines TRBV6-5 with TRBJ2-2, with D unclear. The V end lost 5 bases, the J end lost 5 bases, and 9 bases lay between the germline ends. Germline CDR1 and CDR2: MNHEY and SVGAGI. This CDR3 has 13 residues. The CDR3 spells CASSNGVTGELFF. CDR3 in DNA: TGTGCCAGCAGTAACGGAGTTACCGGGGAGCTGTTTTTT.

The rearrangement joins TRBV6-5 to TRBJ1-2, with TRBD1 matching over 10 bases. Germline V gene data show CDR1 as MNHEY and CDR2 as SVGAGI. Trimming took 7 bases from V and 6 from J; bases not matched to a gene: 8. The CDR3 extends over 14 amino acids. The CDR3: CASKNSGTGDGYTF. CDR3 nucleotide sequence: TGTGCCAGCAAGAACTCCGGGACAGGGGATGGCTACACCTTC.

J is TRBJ1-6 and V is TRBV6-4; 9 nucleotides match TRBD1. This CDR3 region has 18 residues. In germline, CDR1 is MRHNA, CDR2 SNTAGT. V gave up 6 bases and J gave up 10 bases; unmatched junction bases: 19. CDR3 nucleotides: TGTGCCAGCAGACGACACGCACAGGGGGCCGGGAACCACTCACCCCTCCACTTT. Its protein product is CASRRHAQGAGNHSPLHF.

The gene calls are TRBV7-2 and TRBJ2-7; D possibly corresponds to TRBD1 (6 bases). The CDR3 is 14 residues long. Germline V gene lookup returns CDR1 SGHTA and CDR2 FQGNSA. Trimming shortened V by 5 bases and J by 5 bases, and 16 bases separated the two germline ends. CDR3 sequence (DNA): TGTGCCAGCAGCACCCAGATCCGGGACAACGAGCAGTACTTC. This translates into CASSTQIRDNEQYF.